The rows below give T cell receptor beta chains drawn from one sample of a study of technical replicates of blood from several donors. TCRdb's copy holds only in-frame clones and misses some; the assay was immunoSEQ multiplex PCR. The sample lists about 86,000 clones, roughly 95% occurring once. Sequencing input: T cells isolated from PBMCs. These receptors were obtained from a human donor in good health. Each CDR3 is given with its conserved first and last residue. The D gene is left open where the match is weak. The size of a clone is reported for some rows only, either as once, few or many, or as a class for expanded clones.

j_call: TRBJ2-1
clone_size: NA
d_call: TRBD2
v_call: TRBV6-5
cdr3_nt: TGTGCCACAACTCTAGCGGGAGGCTCCTACAATGAGCAGTTCTTC
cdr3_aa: CATTLAGGSYNEQFF

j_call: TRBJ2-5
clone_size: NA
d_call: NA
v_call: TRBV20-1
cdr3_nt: TGCAGTGCTAGGACTGGGGAGACCCAGTACTTC
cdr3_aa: CSARTGETQYF

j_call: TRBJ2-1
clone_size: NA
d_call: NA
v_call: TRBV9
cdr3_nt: TGTGCCAGCAGCCTGGCGGGACAGCAGTTCTTC
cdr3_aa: CASSLAGQQFF

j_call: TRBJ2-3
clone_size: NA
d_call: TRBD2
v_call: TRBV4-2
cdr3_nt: TGTGCCAGCAGCCCCCTAGCGGGAGCCGCTATAGATACGCAGTATTTT
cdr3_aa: CASSPLAGAAIDTQYF

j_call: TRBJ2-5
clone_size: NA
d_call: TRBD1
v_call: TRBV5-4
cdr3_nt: TGTGCCAGCAGCCCGCGGACAGGGACCAAAGAGACCCAGTACTTC
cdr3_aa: CASSPRTGTKETQYF

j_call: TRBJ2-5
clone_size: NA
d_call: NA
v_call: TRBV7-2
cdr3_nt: TGTGCCAGCAGCTTAGAAGACAGTTACCAAGAGACCCAGTACTTC
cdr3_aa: CASSLEDSYQETQYF

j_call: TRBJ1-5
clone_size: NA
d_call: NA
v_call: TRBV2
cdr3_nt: TGTGCCAGCAGCGAAAGCGCCCAGTCCCAGCATTTT
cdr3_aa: CASSESAQSQHF

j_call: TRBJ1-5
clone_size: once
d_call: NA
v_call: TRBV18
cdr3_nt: TGTGCCAGCTCATATAGTGGGGGGAATCAGCCCCAGCATTTT
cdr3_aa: CASSYSGGNQPQHF

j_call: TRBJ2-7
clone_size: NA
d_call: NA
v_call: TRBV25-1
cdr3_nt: TGTGCCAGCAGTCAGGAACCGGTGGGAGGGGGTGAGCAGTACTTC
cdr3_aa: CASSQEPVGGGEQYF

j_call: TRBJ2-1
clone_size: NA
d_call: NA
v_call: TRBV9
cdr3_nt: TGTGCCAGCAGCCCCCGGGTAGCGACGAGTTACAATGAGCAGTTCTTC
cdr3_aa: CASSPRVATSYNEQFF

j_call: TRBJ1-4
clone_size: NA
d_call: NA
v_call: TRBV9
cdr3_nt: TGTGCCAGCAGCGTAGGGATTGGACACGAGAATGAAAAACTGTTTTTT
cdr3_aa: CASSVGIGHENEKLFF

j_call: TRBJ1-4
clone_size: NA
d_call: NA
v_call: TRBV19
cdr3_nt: TGTGCCAGTAGTATGCCCCAGGGTTGGGCAAAACTGTTTTTT
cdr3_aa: CASSMPQGWAKLFF

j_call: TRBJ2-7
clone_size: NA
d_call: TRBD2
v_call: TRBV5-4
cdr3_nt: TGTGCCAGCAGCTTGGGACTAGCGGGAACGGGCGAGCAGTACTTC
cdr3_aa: CASSLGLAGTGEQYF

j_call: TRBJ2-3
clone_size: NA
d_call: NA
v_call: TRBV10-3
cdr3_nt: TGTGCCCGTCGGACAGAAGATACGCAGTATTTT
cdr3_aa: CARRTEDTQYF

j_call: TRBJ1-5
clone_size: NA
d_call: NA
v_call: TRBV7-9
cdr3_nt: TGTGCCAGCAGCTTAGGGGCCCAGCCCCAGCATTTT
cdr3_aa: CASSLGAQPQHF

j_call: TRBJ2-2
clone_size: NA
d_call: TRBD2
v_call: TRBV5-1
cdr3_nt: TGCGCCAGCAGCCCCTGGGCTAGCGGAGGGAACACCGGGGAGCTGTTTTTT
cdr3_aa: CASSPWASGGNTGELFF

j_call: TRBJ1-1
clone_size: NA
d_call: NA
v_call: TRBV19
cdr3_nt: TGTGCCAGTAGTCCGGGGACTGAAGCTTTCTTT
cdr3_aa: CASSPGTEAFF

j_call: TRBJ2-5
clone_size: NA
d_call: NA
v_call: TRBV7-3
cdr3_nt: TGTGCCAGCAGCTTTAGTGAGGGAGAGACCCAGTACTTC
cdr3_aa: CASSFSEGETQYF

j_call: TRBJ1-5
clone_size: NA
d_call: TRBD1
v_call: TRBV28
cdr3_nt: TGTGCCAGCAGCCCTACAGGGGCAGTGGAGCCCCAGCATTTT
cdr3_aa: CASSPTGAVEPQHF

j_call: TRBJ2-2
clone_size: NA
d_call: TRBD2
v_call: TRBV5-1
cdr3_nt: TGCGCCAGCAGCGCGGGACTAGCGGGAGTGGCGAACACCGGGGAGCTGTTTTTT
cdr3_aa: CASSAGLAGVANTGELFF

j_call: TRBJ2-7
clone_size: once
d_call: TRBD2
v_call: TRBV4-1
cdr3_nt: TGCGCCAGCAGCCAAAATCCCAGCGGGAGGGCACAGCAGTACTTC
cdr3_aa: CASSQNPSGRAQQYF

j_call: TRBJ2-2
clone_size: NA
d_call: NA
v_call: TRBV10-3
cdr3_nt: TGTGCCATCAGTGACTCCACCGGGGAGCTGTTTTTT
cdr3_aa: CAISDSTGELFF

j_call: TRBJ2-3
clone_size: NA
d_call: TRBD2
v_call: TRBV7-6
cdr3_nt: TGTGCCAGCAGCTCGGGACTAGCGGGAGTCACAGATACGCAGTATTTT
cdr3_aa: CASSSGLAGVTDTQYF

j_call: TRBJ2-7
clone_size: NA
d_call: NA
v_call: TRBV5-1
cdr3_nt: TGCGCCAGCAGCTTGGCCAGGCAGACGGTTGGCGAGCAGTACTTC
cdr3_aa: CASSLARQTVGEQYF

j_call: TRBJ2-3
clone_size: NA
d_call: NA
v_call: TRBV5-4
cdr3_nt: TGTGCCAGCAGCTTGGGCCCGGGAGCGGGCACAGATACGCAGTATTTT
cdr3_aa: CASSLGPGAGTDTQYF

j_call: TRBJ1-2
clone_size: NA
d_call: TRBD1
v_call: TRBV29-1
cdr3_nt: TGCAGCGTTGAAGCCGGGACAGGGTATGGCTACACCTTC
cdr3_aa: CSVEAGTGYGYTF

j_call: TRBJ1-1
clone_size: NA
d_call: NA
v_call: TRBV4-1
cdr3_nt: TGCGCCAGCAGCCAAGATCTTGGAGGTGCCACTGAAGCTTTCTTT
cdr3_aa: CASSQDLGGATEAFF

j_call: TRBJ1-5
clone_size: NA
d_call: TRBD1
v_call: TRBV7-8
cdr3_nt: TGTGCCAGCAGCCCCAGGGGGGAGGTTCAGCCCCAGCATTTT
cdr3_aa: CASSPRGEVQPQHF

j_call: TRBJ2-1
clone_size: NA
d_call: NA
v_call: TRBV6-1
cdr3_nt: TGTGCCAGCAGTGAATTGGCTAGCTGGGAGTTCTTC
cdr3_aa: CASSELASWEFF

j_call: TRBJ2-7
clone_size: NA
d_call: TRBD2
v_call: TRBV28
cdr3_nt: TGTGCCAGCAGTTACGGGAGGGTCCTCTACGAGCAGTACTTC
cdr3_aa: CASSYGRVLYEQYF

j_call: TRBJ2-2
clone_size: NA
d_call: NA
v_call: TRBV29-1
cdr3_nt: TGCAGCGTTGGGCAGGGTTACACCGGGGAGCTGTTTTTT
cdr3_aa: CSVGQGYTGELFF

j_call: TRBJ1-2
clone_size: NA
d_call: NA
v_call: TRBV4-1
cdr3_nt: TGCGCCAGCAGCCAAGTTGGGCAGCAATATGGCTACACCTTC
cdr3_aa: CASSQVGQQYGYTF

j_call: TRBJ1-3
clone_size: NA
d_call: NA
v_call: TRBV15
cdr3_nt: TGTGCCACCAGCAGAGATCTGAGGGTTTCCTCTGGAAACACCATATATTTT
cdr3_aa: CATSRDLRVSSGNTIYF

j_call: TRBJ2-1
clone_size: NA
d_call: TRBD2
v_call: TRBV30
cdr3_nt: TGTGCCTGGGACCTCCTACAGCGGGAGCCGGATGAGCAGTTCTTC
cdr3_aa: CAWDLLQREPDEQFF

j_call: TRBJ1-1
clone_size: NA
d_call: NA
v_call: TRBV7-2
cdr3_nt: TGTGCCAGCAGCTTAGTGGGGCAAGCTAAGAACACTGAAGCTTTCTTT
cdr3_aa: CASSLVGQAKNTEAFF

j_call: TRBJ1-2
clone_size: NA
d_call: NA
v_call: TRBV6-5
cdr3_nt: TGTGCCAGCAGTTACATCCGGGAGGTTGACTATGGCTACACCTTC
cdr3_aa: CASSYIREVDYGYTF

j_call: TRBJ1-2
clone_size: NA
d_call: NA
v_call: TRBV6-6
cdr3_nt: TGTGCCAGCAGTTACGTCAGTAACTATGGCTACACCTTC
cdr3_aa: CASSYVSNYGYTF

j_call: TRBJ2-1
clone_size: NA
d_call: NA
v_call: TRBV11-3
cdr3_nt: TGTGCCAGCAATGACGGGATCAATGAGCAGTTCTTC
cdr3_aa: CASNDGINEQFF

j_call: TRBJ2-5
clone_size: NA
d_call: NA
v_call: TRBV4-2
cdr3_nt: TGTGCCAGCAGCCAAGATGGTAGGGGAGAGACCCAGTACTTC
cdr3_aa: CASSQDGRGETQYF

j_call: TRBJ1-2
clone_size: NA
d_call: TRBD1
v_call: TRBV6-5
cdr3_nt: TGTGCCAGCAGTCAGACAGGGGGCAGGTATGGCTACACCTTC
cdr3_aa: CASSQTGGRYGYTF

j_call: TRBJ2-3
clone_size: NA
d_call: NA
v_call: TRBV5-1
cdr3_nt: TGCGCCAGCAGCAGAGTAGCTACTCTCATCACAGATACGCAGTATTTT
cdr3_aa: CASSRVATLITDTQYF

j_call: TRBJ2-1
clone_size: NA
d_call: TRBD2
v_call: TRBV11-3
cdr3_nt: TGTGCCAGCAGCCTAGAGGGACTAGCGGGAGATGAGCAGTTCTTC
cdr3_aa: CASSLEGLAGDEQFF

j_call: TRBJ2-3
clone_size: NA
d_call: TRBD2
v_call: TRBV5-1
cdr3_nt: TGCGCCAGCAGCTTGGTAGCGGGCAGCACAGATACGCAGTATTTT
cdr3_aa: CASSLVAGSTDTQYF

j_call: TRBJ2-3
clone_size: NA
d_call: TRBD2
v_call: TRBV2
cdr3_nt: TGTGCCAGCAGATTTAGCGGGAAAAGCACAGATACGCAGTATTTT
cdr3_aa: CASRFSGKSTDTQYF

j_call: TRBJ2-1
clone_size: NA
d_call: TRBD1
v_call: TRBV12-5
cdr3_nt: TGTGCTAGTGGTCCCGGACAGGGTACAGACAATGAGCAGTTCTTC
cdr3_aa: CASGPGQGTDNEQFF

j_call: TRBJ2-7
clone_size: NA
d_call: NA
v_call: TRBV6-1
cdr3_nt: TGTGCCAGCAGTACAGGGCTATTCTACGAGCAGTACTTC
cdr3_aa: CASSTGLFYEQYF

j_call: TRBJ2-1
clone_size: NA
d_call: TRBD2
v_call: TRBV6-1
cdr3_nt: TGTGCCAGCAGTGAACCTTGGGGGGATAGGACTAGCGGGATCTACAATGAGCAGTTCTTC
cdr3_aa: CASSEPWGDRTSGIYNEQFF

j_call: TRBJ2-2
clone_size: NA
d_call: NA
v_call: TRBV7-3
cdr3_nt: TGTGCCAGCAGCCCCAACCCCGGGAACACCGGGGAGCTGTTTTTT
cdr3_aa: CASSPNPGNTGELFF

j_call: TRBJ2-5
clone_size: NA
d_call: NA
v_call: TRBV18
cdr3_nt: TGTGCCAGCTCACCAAGCGCAGATCAAGAGACCCAGTACTTC
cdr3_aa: CASSPSADQETQYF

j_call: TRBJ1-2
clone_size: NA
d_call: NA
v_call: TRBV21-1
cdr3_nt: TGTGCCAGACGTGCGGGGCTCCGGGTCTCTATAGGGTATGGCTACACCTTC
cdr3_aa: CARRAGLRVSIGYGYTF

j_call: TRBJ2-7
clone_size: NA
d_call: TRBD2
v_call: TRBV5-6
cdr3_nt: TGTGCCAGCAGCTCTAGATTACTAGCGGGAGTTTTTTACGAGCAGTACTTC
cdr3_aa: CASSSRLLAGVFYEQYF

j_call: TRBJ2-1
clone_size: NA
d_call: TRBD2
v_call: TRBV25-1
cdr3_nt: TGTGCCAGCACGGGACTCGGCAGCGGGAGGGCCTACAATGAGCAGTTCTTC
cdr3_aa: CASTGLGSGRAYNEQFF

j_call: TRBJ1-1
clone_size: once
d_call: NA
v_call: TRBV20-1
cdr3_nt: TGCAGTGCTAGAGTAACTGAAGCTTTCTTT
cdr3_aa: CSARVTEAFF

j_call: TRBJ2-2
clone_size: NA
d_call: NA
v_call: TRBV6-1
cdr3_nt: TGTGCCAGCTCCCGGGTCCTAGACACCGGGGAGCTGTTTTTT
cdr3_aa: CASSRVLDTGELFF

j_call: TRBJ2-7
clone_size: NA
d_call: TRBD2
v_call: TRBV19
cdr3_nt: TGTGCCAGTAGTACGGGGGGGGCCGCATACGAGCAGTACTTC
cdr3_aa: CASSTGGAAYEQYF